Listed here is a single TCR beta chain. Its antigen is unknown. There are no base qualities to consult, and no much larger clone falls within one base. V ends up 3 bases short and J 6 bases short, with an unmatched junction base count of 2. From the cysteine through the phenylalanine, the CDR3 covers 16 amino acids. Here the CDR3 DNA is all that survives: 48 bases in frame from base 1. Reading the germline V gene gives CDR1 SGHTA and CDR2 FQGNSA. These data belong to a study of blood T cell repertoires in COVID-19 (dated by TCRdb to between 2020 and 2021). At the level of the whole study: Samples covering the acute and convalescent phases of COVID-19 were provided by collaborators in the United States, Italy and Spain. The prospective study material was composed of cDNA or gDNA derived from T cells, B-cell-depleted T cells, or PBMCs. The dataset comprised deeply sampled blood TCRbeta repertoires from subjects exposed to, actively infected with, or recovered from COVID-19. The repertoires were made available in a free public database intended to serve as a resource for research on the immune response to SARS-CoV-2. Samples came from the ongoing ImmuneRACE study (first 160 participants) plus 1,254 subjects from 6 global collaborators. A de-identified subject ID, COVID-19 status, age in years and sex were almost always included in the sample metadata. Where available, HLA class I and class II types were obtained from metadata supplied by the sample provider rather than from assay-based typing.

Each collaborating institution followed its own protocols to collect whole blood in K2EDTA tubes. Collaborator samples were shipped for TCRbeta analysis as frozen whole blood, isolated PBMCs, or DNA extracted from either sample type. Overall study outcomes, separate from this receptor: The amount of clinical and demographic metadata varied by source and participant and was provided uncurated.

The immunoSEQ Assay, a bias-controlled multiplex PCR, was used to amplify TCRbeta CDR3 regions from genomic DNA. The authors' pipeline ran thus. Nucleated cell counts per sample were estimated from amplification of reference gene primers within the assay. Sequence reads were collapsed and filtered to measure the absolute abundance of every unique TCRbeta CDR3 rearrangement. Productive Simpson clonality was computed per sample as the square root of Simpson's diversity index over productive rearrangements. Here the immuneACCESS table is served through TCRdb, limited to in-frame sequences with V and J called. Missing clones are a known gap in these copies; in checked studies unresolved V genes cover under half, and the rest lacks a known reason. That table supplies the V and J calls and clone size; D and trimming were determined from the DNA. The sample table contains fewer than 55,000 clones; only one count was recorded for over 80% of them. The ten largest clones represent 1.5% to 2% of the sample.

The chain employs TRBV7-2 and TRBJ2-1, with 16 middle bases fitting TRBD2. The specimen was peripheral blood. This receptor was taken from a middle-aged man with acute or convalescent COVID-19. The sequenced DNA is TGTGCCAGCAGCTTGGGGACTAGCGGGAGGGGCAATGAGCAGTTCTTC. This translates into CASSLGTSGRGNEQFF.